Below are 6 T cell receptor beta chains sequenced from a single sample in a study of vaccination and CD4 T cells after COVID-19. Antigen specificity for these receptors is unknown. The treatment was: approximately 9-day PBMC culture with coronavirus spike peptide pools or control peptides (ViraFEST assay). Before the COVID-19 pandemic (2011-2018), CD4+ T cells were obtained from the unexposed donor. Once obtained from cultured CD4+ T cells, the DNA was sequenced using the Oncomine TCR Beta short-read assay. TCRdb fed the PCR reads into MiXCR, producing one record per CDR3 protein. Here the sample spans thousands of distinct CDR3 sequences, around 46% being singletons. The specimen sequenced was CD4+ T cells from blood, cultured in vitro. The receptors come from a human donor in good health.

The chain employs TRBV10-1 and TRBJ1-5; D unclear. The CDR3 loop spans 13 amino acids. V lost 0 bases and J 7 bases, leaving 7 bases between the germline ends. The V gene's germline CDR1 is WNHNN and CDR2 SYGVQD (reference sequence). The CDR3: CASSESGSQPQHF. The CDR3 coding sequence is TGCGCCAGCAGTGAGTCGGGGAGCCAGCCCCAGCATTTT.

The chain carries TRBV20-1 and TRBJ2-7; D is unclear. Germline V gene lookup returns CDR1 DFQATT and CDR2 SNEGSKA (reference sequence). The CDR3 loop spans 11 amino acids. V was cut by 3 bases and J by 1 base, with 4 bases left in between. CDR3 in DNA: TGCAGTGCTAGGGATTCCTACGAGCAGTACTTC. Encoded protein: CSARDSYEQYF.

The chain has TRBV20-1 and TRBJ2-1; 9 positions match TRBD2. The CDR3 spans 14 residues. V lost 6 bases and J lost 5; bases outside the gene matches: 8. Germline V CDR1 and CDR2: DFQATT, SNEGSKA (reference sequence). CDR3 amino acids: CSAAGTSWDNEQFF. DNA for the CDR3: TGCAGTGCGGCCGGGACTAGCTGGGACAATGAGCAGTTCTTC.

This sequence joins TRBV2 and TRBJ2-7, with 7 bases identical to TRBD1. Germline V CDR1 and CDR2: SNHLY, FYNNEI. Losses at the gene ends were 6 bases for V and 6 bases for J; bases not matched to a gene: 8. This CDR3 is built from 13 residues. The CDR3 coding sequence is TGTGCCAGCAGAGCGACAGGGTCCGGCGAGCAGTACTTC. Amino acids: CASRATGSGEQYF.

This clonotype was picked up a small number of times. The chain joins TRBV24-1 to TRBJ1-1, with D perhaps matching TRBD1 (6 bases). CDR1 KGHDR and CDR2 SFDVKD come from the germline V gene. The CDR3 is made up of 13 amino acids. Trimming took 5 bases from V and 8 from J, leaving 14 bases between them. The CDR3 sequence is CATSGIEGGEAFF. The CDR3 nucleotides are TGTGCCACCAGTGGGATCGAGGGGGGAGAAGCTTTCTTT.

V and J are TRBV6-2 or TRBV6-3 and TRBJ1-6; 7 bases are shared with TRBD1. The germline gives CDR1 MNHEY, CDR2 SVGEGT. CDR3 length: 13 amino acids. The ends lost 6 bases at V and 7 bases at J; junction bases unmatched: 3. CDR3 protein: CASRQGSNSPLHF. CDR3 DNA: TGTGCCAGCAGACAGGGGTCCAATTCACCCCTCCACTTT.